The 20 T cell receptor beta chains reported below all come from one sample, sequenced in a study of blood T cell repertoires in COVID-19. Clones were read by immunoSEQ multiplex PCR, and TCRdb kept only the in-frame ones, dropping some. This sample carries about 190,000 clones, approximately 90% of them seen once, and the ten largest clones take around 6.6%. Sequenced material: peripheral blood. These receptors were taken from a woman between 40 and 55 years old who had recovered from COVID-19.

The gene calls are TRBV5-1 and TRBJ2-7; 7 bases are shared with TRBD2. CDR3 length: 14 residues. V was pared by 0 bases and J by 4 bases, with 4 bases of the junction left unmatched. The germline CDR1 and CDR2 sequences are SGHRS and YFSETQ. Here the CDR3 DNA reads TGCGCCAGCAGCTTGGGCCAGGGAGGGTACGAGCAGTACTTC. Residues: CASSLGQGGYEQYF.

V is TRBV19 and J is TRBJ2-5; 7 bases are a match to TRBD2. The germline gives CDR1 LNHDA, CDR2 SQIVND (reference sequence). The CDR3 loop spans 15 amino acids. The trim removed 4 bases at V and 2 bases at J, leaving 7 bases unmatched. CDR3 loop: CASSTSGDVQETQYF. CDR3 DNA: TGTGCCAGTAGTACTAGCGGCGATGTTCAAGAGACCCAGTACTTC.

The chain has TRBV24-1 and TRBJ1-5; 7 bases match TRBD1. V gave up 2 bases and J gave up 6 bases; unmatched junction bases: 0. Germline assignment: CDR1 KGHDR and CDR2 SFDVKD. The CDR3 covers 13 residues. The CDR3 DNA follows: TGTGCCACCAGTGATTGGACAGGTCAGCCCCAGCATTTT. Protein sequence: CATSDWTGQPQHF.

The count of this clone is one. The chain is built from TRBV30 and TRBJ1-5; 7 bases map to TRBD1. Per the germline V gene, CDR1 is GTSNPN and CDR2 is SVGIG (reference sequence). The CDR3 is 14 amino acids. The ends lost 5 bases at V and 7 bases at J; junction bases unmatched: 11. The CDR3 DNA follows: TGTGCCTGGCAGGAAGGGACAGTAGACCAGCCCCAGCATTTT. Encoded protein: CAWQEGTVDQPQHF.

This clone has a handful of counts. This chain uses TRBV19 with TRBJ1-2; the D gene is possibly TRBD1 (6 bases). In germline, CDR1 is LNHDA, CDR2 SQIVND (reference sequence). The germline V and J ends were trimmed by 10 bases and 3 bases, with 15 bases remaining between them. The CDR3 sequence is 13 residues long. CDR3 bases: TGTGCCACTACAGGGAGAGGGGACTATGGCTACACCTTC. It specifies CATTGRGDYGYTF.

The chain carries TRBV5-5 and TRBJ2-7, with a possible D match to TRBD2 (7 bases). CDR1 and CDR2 (germline): SGHKS, YYEKEE (reference sequence). V was shortened by 4 bases and J by 6 bases, with 14 bases between the two germline ends. CDR3 length: 13 residues. CDR3 residues: CASSIEGGAEQYF. The CDR3 nucleotides are TGTGCCAGCAGCATCGAGGGGGGGGCCGAGCAGTACTTC.

The V gene is TRBV7-9, the J gene TRBJ2-4, with 7 bases fitting TRBD1. CDR1 and CDR2 from the germline V gene are SEHNR and FQNEAQ (reference sequence). V lost 0 bases to trimming and J lost 6 bases; unmatched junction nucleotides: 5. The CDR3 covers 15 residues. The CDR3 is CASSLAGTVANIQYF. The CDR3 coding sequence is TGTGCCAGCAGCTTAGCGGGGACAGTGGCAAACATTCAGTACTTC.

This sequence joins TRBV7-9 and TRBJ1-2; D is ambiguous. Per germline, CDR1 SEHNR and CDR2 FQNEAQ (reference sequence). CDR3 length: 11 amino acids. V lost 4 bases and J 8 bases, leaving 8 bases between the germline ends. CDR3 loop: CASSSREGYTF. As DNA, the CDR3 is TGTGCCAGCAGCTCGAGGGAGGGCTACACCTTC.

V is TRBV11-2 and J is TRBJ2-1, with D possibly matching TRBD1 (5 bases). Trimming stripped 5 bases from V and 10 bases from J, with 9 bases between. This CDR3 contains 11 residues. Germline loops: CDR1 SGHAT, CDR2 FQNNGV. The CDR3 sequence: CASSRGGEQFF. The CDR3 bases are TGTGCCAGCAGCAGGGGCGGAGAGCAGTTCTTC.

Here the CDR3 DNA reads TGTGCTAGTGGTTTGGGGACAGGGGAAGAAATTGGCAATCAGCCCCAGCATTTT. It encodes CASGLGTGEEIGNQPQHF. The J gene is TRBJ1-5, the V gene TRBV12-5; 9 bases fit TRBD1. After removal of 1 base from V and 2 bases from J, the junction contained 9 bases not matched to a gene. This CDR3 has 18 amino acids. Germline CDR1 LGHNT, CDR2 FRNRAP.

This chain's CDR3 is CASSPINYEQYF. Here the CDR3 DNA reads TGTGCCAGCAGCCCTATTAACTACGAGCAGTACTTC. The chain joins TRBV27 to TRBJ2-7; D is undetermined. The CDR3 totals 12 residues. CDR1 and CDR2 (germline): MNHEY, SMNVEV (reference sequence). The V end was cut by 6 bases, the J end by 3 bases, with 9 bases between.

The gene calls are TRBV7-6 and TRBJ2-1, with 11 nucleotides matching TRBD2. V lost 2 bases, J lost 10 bases, and 10 bases stayed unmatched. CDR3 length: 16 amino acids. Looked up from germline, CDR1 is SGHVS and CDR2 is FNYEAQ. CDR3 bases: TGTGCCAGCAGCTTAACTACTAGCGGGAGTCTCTTCGAGCAGTTCTTC. Translated: CASSLTTSGSLFEQFF.

The chain carries TRBV18 and TRBJ1-3, with 7 bases fitting TRBD1. This CDR3 is built from 15 residues. The germline CDR1 and CDR2 sequences are KGHSH and LQKENI. V was pared by 5 bases and J by 1 base, with 5 bases of the junction left unmatched. Here the CDR3 DNA reads TGTGCCAGCTCAACAAGACAGGGTTCTGGAAACACCATATATTTT. Translating gives CASSTRQGSGNTIYF.

The chain has TRBV3-1 (or the pseudogene TRBV3-2) and TRBJ2-1; TRBD2 agrees at 7 bases. V gave up 2 bases and J gave up 7 bases; unmatched junction bases: 8. The germline V gene encodes CDR1 LGHDT and CDR2 YNNKEL (reference sequence). This CDR3 spans 15 amino acids. CDR3 in DNA: TGTGCCAGCAGCCAATGGGACTATGATTTAAATGAGCAGTTCTTC. Translated, it gives CASSQWDYDLNEQFF.

The chain couples TRBV6-6 to TRBJ1-2; D perhaps matches TRBD1 (5 bases). The length of the CDR3 is 14 residues. Germline CDR1 reads MNHNY; CDR2 reads SVGAGI (reference sequence). Deletions cut 5 bases from V and 4 bases from J, with 14 bases between. The CDR3 region is CASSETQGTYGYTF. The CDR3 region has the DNA TGTGCCAGCAGTGAGACCCAGGGAACCTATGGCTACACCTTC.

This rearrangement joins TRBV6-5 to TRBJ1-1, with D maybe TRBD1 (5 bases). The V end was cut by 6 bases, the J end by 1 base, with 9 bases between. Germline loops: CDR1 MNHEY, CDR2 SVGAGI. The length of the CDR3 is 13 residues. CDR3 region: CASRRGQNTEAFF. CDR3 DNA sequence: TGTGCCAGCAGACGAGGACAGAACACTGAAGCTTTCTTT.

V is TRBV2 and J is TRBJ1-2, with D possibly TRBD1 on 6 matching bases. The CDR3 totals 14 residues. V was trimmed by 3 bases and J by 4 bases, leaving 12 bases between them. Germline V CDR1 and CDR2: SNHLY, FYNNEI. The CDR3 region is CASSERTAFYGYTF. The CDR3 nucleotides read TGTGCCAGCAGTGAGCGGACAGCCTTCTATGGCTACACCTTC.

The J gene is TRBJ2-3, the V gene TRBV28; D gene unclear. Trimming removed 4 bases from V and 0 bases from J, with 11 bases in between. Germline V gene data show CDR1 as MDHEN and CDR2 as SYDVKM. The CDR3 consists of 15 residues. Written as DNA, the CDR3 is TGTGCCAGCAGTTCCCCGAGCGACAGCACAGATACGCAGTATTTT. This encodes CASSSPSDSTDTQYF.

V is TRBV5-1 and J is TRBJ2-3, with D perhaps matching TRBD2 (6 bases). CDR3 length equals 15 residues. V was shortened by 2 bases and J by 1 base, with 11 bases between the two germline ends. Germline V gene lookup returns CDR1 SGHRS and CDR2 YFSETQ. The CDR3 region is CASSFGAGRTDTQYF. CDR3 nucleotides: TGCGCCAGCAGCTTCGGGGCGGGACGCACAGATACGCAGTATTTT.

This clone showed up just once. The DNA of the CDR3 is TGTGCCAGTAGTATACAACCGGGACAGGGGGCGAAGGGGGCCAACGTCCTGACTTTC. It codes for CASSIQPGQGAKGANVLTF. This chain links TRBV19 with TRBJ2-6, with 12 bases aligning to TRBD1. CDR3 length: 19 residues. Germline assignment: CDR1 LNHDA and CDR2 SQIVND (reference sequence). V was pared by 2 bases and J by 4 bases, with 9 bases of the junction left unmatched.